The sequence of this T cell receptor (beta chain) was determined in a study of blood T cell repertoires in COVID-19. Whole-study context: There were acute and convalescent COVID-19 samples, and they came from the United States, Italy and Spain. Sources were T cells, B-cell-depleted T cells, or PBMCs; the material itself was cDNA or gDNA.

The junction had 3 bases not matched to a gene; V was cut back by 6 bases and J by 1 base. CDR3 length: 13 amino acids. Authors' data handling: Amplified reference gene primers provided the basis for estimating nucleated cell counts. Some clones are missing from TCRdb's copy, which holds only in-frame ones; the method was immunoSEQ multiplex PCR. The V and J calls and clone size were taken over from that table, and D and trimming were inferred from the DNA. Of approximately 220,000 clones listed, around 87% are singletons. V is TRBV12-3 or TRBV12-4 and J is TRBJ2-7, with 7 bases aligning to TRBD1. The source is a man between 60 and 70 years old with acute or convalescent COVID-19. The sample comprised peripheral blood. The CDR3 DNA reads TGTGCCAGCAGAAGGGACAGATCCTACGAGCAGTACTTC. Translation: CASRRDRSYEQYF.